The 27 T cell receptor beta chains reported below all come from one sample, sequenced in a study of Graves' ophthalmopathy and Graves' hyperthyroidism. TCR beta CDR3 regions were amplified from RNA transcripts. First-round RT-PCR with HTBI primers preceded a second-round multiplex PCR. A single record per CDR3 protein comes from TCRdb applying MiXCR to the multiplex PCR reads. The sample has roughly 600,000 distinct CDR3 sequences, under 45% seen once. The source material was peripheral blood or thyroid tissue (not recorded which). Every receptor here comes from an adult man with Graves' hyperthyroidism.

This clonotype was seen once. The chain couples TRBV7-8 to TRBJ1-2; 8 nucleotides line up with TRBD1. Germline CDR1 is SGHVS and CDR2 is FQNEAQ. J gave up 8 bases and V 5 bases, and 7 bases lay outside the gene matches. The CDR3 runs to 13 residues. The CDR3 here is CASSRRQGKGYTF. The CDR3 region has the DNA TGTGCCAGCAGCCGAAGACAGGGGAAAGGCTACACCTTC. Complete variable domain (other parts from reference TRBV7-8 and TRBJ1-2): GAGVSQSPRYKVAKRGQDVALRCDPISGHVSLFWYQQALGQGPEFLTYFQNEAQLDKSGLPSDRFFAERPEGSVSTLKIQRTQQEDSAVYLCASSRRQGKGYTFGSGTRLTVV.

This clonotype was detected only a few times. CDR3 sequence reads: CASSKVGGNSPLHF. The DNA of the CDR3 is TGTGCCAGCTCCAAGGTCGGGGGTAATTCACCCCTCCACTTT. The chain joins TRBV6-6 to TRBJ1-6; weak D call: TRBD1 (5 bases). Germline lookup yields CDR1 MNHNY and CDR2 SVGAGI (reference sequence). CDR3 length equals 14 residues. V lost 8 bases and J 6 bases, leaving 14 bases between the germline ends.

This clonotype has ten or more counts. The chain uses TRBV12-3 or TRBV12-4 and TRBJ1-4; tentatively, D is TRBD1 (6 bases). The CDR3 is 16 residues long. The germline V and J ends were trimmed by 5 bases and 5 bases, with 18 bases remaining between them. The CDR3 is CASSTIGGGANEKLFF. CDR3 sequence (DNA): TGTGCCAGCAGTACTATCGGGGGGGGCGCAAATGAAAAACTGTTTTTT.

This clonotype was counted many times. This chain joins TRBV19 and TRBJ1-1; D gene unclear. The germline gives CDR1 LNHDA, CDR2 SQIVND (reference sequence). This CDR3 spans 14 amino acids. Trimming took 2 bases from V and 1 from J, leaving 8 bases between them. CDR3 sequence: CASSITDTNTEAFF. DNA of the CDR3: TGTGCCAGTAGTATAACAGATACGAACACTGAAGCTTTCTTT.

In its sample, this clonotype was seen a few times. The chain employs TRBV7-9 and TRBJ1-1; tentatively, D is TRBD1 (5 bases). This CDR3 is built from 18 residues. Trimming removed 5 bases from V and 1 base from J, with 23 bases in between. The germline V gene encodes CDR1 SEHNR and CDR2 FQNEAQ (reference sequence). The CDR3 region is CASSPGLGDGGRNTEAFF. The CDR3 nucleotides are TGTGCCAGCAGCCCCGGCCTCGGGGACGGGGGACGGAACACTGAAGCTTTCTTT.

This clonotype was seen repeatedly, ten times or more. The rearrangement links TRBV5-1 to TRBJ1-5; D ambiguous. The CDR3 has 15 residues. Trimming removed 4 bases from V and 3 bases from J, with 14 bases in between. Germline V gives CDR1 SGHRS, CDR2 YFSETQ. CDR3 protein: CASSPGEADNQPQHF. The CDR3 nucleotides read TGCGCCAGCAGCCCCGGAGAGGCAGACAATCAGCCCCAGCATTTT.

This clonotype was seen at least ten times. The genes are TRBV11-2 and TRBJ1-1; TRBD1 agrees at 8 bases. The germline CDR1 and CDR2 sequences are SGHAT and FQNNGV. The CDR3 consists of 14 residues. V dropped 6 bases and J dropped 5; count of bases not matched to a gene: 8. CDR3 bases: TGTGCCAGCAGACCCCAGGGGGCGCGGACTGAAGCTTTCTTT. Its protein product is CASRPQGARTEAFF.

This clonotype was counted many times. This rearrangement joins TRBV5-1 to TRBJ2-7; 10 nucleotides align to TRBD1. The CDR3 is 15 residues long. J lost 2 bases, V lost 1 base, and 3 bases had no gene match. Germline loops: CDR1 SGHRS, CDR2 YFSETQ. The CDR3 DNA is TGCGCCAGCAGCTTGACGGGACAGGGGACCTACGAGCAGTACTTC. Translating gives CASSLTGQGTYEQYF.

This clonotype was seen at least ten times. The CDR3 reads CSAREGRAYEKLFF. The CDR3 bases are TGCAGTGCTAGAGAGGGCAGAGCGTATGAAAAACTGTTTTTT. The chain combines TRBV20-1 with TRBJ1-4; D gene ambiguous. The CDR3 has 14 residues. Trimming pared 0 bases from V and 6 bases from J, leaving 11 bases between. CDR1 DFQATT and CDR2 SNEGSKA come from the germline V gene (reference sequence).

This clonotype occurred many times. This chain connects TRBV5-1 to TRBJ2-5; unclear D gene. CDR1 and CDR2 (germline): SGHRS, YFSETQ. The CDR3 is made up of 12 amino acids. Trimming shortened V by 4 bases and J by 0 bases, and 4 bases separated the two germline ends. CDR3 sequence: CASSPDQETQYF. The DNA for the CDR3 is TGCGCCAGCAGCCCTGACCAAGAGACCCAGTACTTC.

This clonotype was seen at least ten times. The chain couples TRBV28 to TRBJ1-2, with D possibly TRBD1 on 6 matching bases. The CDR3 contains 12 residues. Trimming removed 10 bases at V and 4 bases at J, with 13 bases between. The germline CDR1 and CDR2 sequences are MDHEN and SYDVKM. The CDR3 region has the DNA TGTGCCACGCGGGGGCAGATCTATGGCTACACCTTC. This sequence encodes CATRGQIYGYTF.

The chain carries TRBV20-1 and TRBJ2-7, with TRBD1 identical over 8 bases. This CDR3 has 15 residues. Trimming took 3 bases from V and 4 from J; bases not matched to a gene: 11. Germline lookup yields CDR1 DFQATT and CDR2 SNEGSKA (reference sequence). The CDR3 coding sequence is TGCAGTGCTAGTGAACCCCGGACAGGGTGGTACGAGCAGTACTTC. Protein: CSASEPRTGWYEQYF.

Concerning this clonotype: Possible read error: a much larger clone is one base away. The J gene is TRBJ1-1, the V gene TRBV10-3, with a tentative D call TRBD1 (5 bases). In germline, CDR1 is ENHRY, CDR2 SYGVKD. The CDR3 contains 15 residues. CDR3: CASSFAGATYTEALF. DNA for the CDR3: TGTGCCAGCAGTTTTGCCGGGGCGACGTACACTGAAGCTCTCTTT.

This clonotype was seen just once. J is TRBJ1-1 and V is TRBV7-8; D gene ambiguous. Germline-derived CDR1 and CDR2 are SGHVS and FQNEAQ. The CDR3 runs 13 residues. Trimming took off 7 bases at V and 7 bases at J, with 16 bases between the two ends. Written as DNA, the CDR3 is TGTGCCAGCACGAACGCCGCCAGCCGTGAAGCTTTCTTT. Its protein is CASTNAASREAFF.

This chain uses TRBV12-3 or TRBV12-4 with TRBJ2-1, with D uncertain. The CDR3 loop spans 11 amino acids. V lost 4 bases to trimming and J lost 5 bases, with 3 bases between them. The chain's CDR3 is CASSYDNEQFF. The CDR3 DNA reads as TGTGCCAGCAGTTACGACAATGAGCAGTTCTTC.

This clonotype has only one observation. This chain uses TRBV7-4 with TRBJ2-7; D is undetermined. The CDR3 runs to 11 residues. CDR1 SGHVT and CDR2 SQSDAQ come from the germline V gene. The V and J ends lost 5 bases and 6 bases respectively, with 8 bases between them. Here the CDR3 reads CASSRAAEQYF. The DNA of the CDR3 is TGTGCCAGCAGCCGTGCCGCCGAGCAGTACTTC.

Ten or more counts support this clonotype. The rearrangement joins TRBV7-8 to TRBJ1-5; D is uncertain. Per the germline V gene, CDR1 is SGHVS and CDR2 is FQNEAQ. The V gene lost 4 bases and the J gene lost 0 bases, with 19 bases spanning the gap. This CDR3 contains 18 residues. The CDR3 region is CASSSRTLLPYSNQPQHF. The DNA of the CDR3 is TGTGCCAGCAGCTCAAGGACCCTCCTACCTTATAGCAATCAGCCCCAGCATTTT. Filled out from reference TRBV7-8 and TRBJ1-5, the complete variable domain reads GAGVSQSPRYKVAKRGQDVALRCDPISGHVSLFWYQQALGQGPEFLTYFQNEAQLDKSGLPSDRFFAERPEGSVSTLKIQRTQQEDSAVYLCASSSRTLLPYSNQPQHFGDGTRLSIL.

The rearrangement links TRBV28 to TRBJ2-7; D unresolved. The V end lost 6 bases, the J end lost 4 bases, and 10 bases lay between the germline ends. The CDR3 contains 12 residues. Germline V lookup: CDR1 MDHEN, CDR2 SYDVKM. The CDR3 region has the DNA TGTGCCAGCAGGTCTCGAGGTTACGAGCAGTACTTC. It translates to CASRSRGYEQYF.

The chain is built from TRBV2 and TRBJ1-2, with 7 bases lining up with TRBD1. The J segment lost 5 bases and the V segment lost 4 bases, leaving 7 bases of the junction unmatched. The CDR3 has 14 residues. The germline gives CDR1 SNHLY, CDR2 FYNNEI. The DNA for the CDR3 is TGTGCCAGCAGTGCCTACGACAGGGTTTATGGCTACACCTTC. Translation: CASSAYDRVYGYTF.

The sample holds a few counts of this clonotype. This rearrangement joins TRBV7-2 to TRBJ1-6; TRBD1 agrees at 8 bases. Unmatched junction bases numbered 8, after V lost 6 bases and J lost 7 bases. The CDR3 consists of 15 residues. Germline CDR1 SGHTA, CDR2 FQGNSA. The CDR3, as DNA: TGTGCCAGCAGTTTCTCAGGGGGCGGAAATTCACCCCTCCACTTT. Amino acid sequence: CASSFSGGGNSPLHF.

This rearrangement joins TRBV10-3 to TRBJ2-5; D gene ambiguous. The V gene's germline CDR1 is ENHRY and CDR2 SYGVKD. The CDR3 sequence is 12 residues long. Trimming left V 0 bases short and J 5 bases short, with 4 bases between. CDR3 loop: CAISESWETQYF. The CDR3 nucleotides are TGTGCCATCAGTGAGTCGTGGGAGACCCAGTACTTC.

J is TRBJ2-7 and V is TRBV29-1; D remains ambiguous. Germline assignment: CDR1 SQVTM and CDR2 ANQGSEA. V was clipped by 8 bases and J by 7 bases, with 18 bases between them. This CDR3 has 12 residues. The CDR3 coding sequence is TGCAGCTTGGCGGACGGTTTTAGAGAGCAGTACTTC. This translates into CSLADGFREQYF.

This clonotype was counted many times. The chain combines TRBV24-1 with TRBJ2-2; possible D gene TRBD2, 5 bases. Germline V gene sequence: CDR1 KGHDR, CDR2 SFDVKD. Trimming took off 0 bases at V and 2 bases at J, with 12 bases between the two ends. This CDR3 has 17 residues. CDR3 sequence: CATSDLSTGINTGELFF. The DNA for the CDR3 is TGTGCCACCAGTGATTTGTCGACGGGGATCAACACCGGGGAGCTGTTTTTT.

Points on this clonotype: With a much larger clone just one base away, this may be a read error. The chain employs TRBV7-4 and TRBJ2-5, with D tentatively TRBD2 (6 bases). Germline V gene data show CDR1 as SGHVT and CDR2 as SQSDAQ. The CDR3 contains 18 residues. CDR3 protein: CAGSLGVGLLTITETQYF. In DNA, the CDR3 is TGTGCCGGCAGTTTAGGGGTGGGACTCCTCACGATAACAGAGACCCAGTACTTC.

Comment on this clonotype: One junction end does not reproduce the germline sequence, and a read error may be involved. This chain joins TRBV10-2 and TRBJ1-1; D remains unclear. Germline V gives CDR1 WSHSY, CDR2 SAAADI. The CDR3 is 15 amino acids. CDR3 in DNA: TGTGCCAGCTCACCATCGGGCAGCGAAATCACTGAAGCTTTCTTT. It encodes CASSPSGSEITEAFF.

This chain joins TRBV24-1 and TRBJ2-3; perhaps TRBD2 as D (6 bases). In germline, CDR1 is KGHDR, CDR2 SFDVKD. Deletions cut 1 base from V and 4 bases from J, with 8 bases between. CDR3 size: 14 residues. CDR3 in DNA: TGTGCCACCAGTGATTTAGGGGAGGCAGATACGCAGTATTTT. Its protein product is CATSDLGEADTQYF.

Only a few counts were recorded for this clonotype. The chain has TRBV7-6 and TRBJ2-3; D is unresolved. CDR1 is SGHVS and CDR2 is FNYEAQ in the germline V gene. The V end lost 2 bases, the J end lost 6 bases, and 9 bases lay between the germline ends. There are 13 residues in the CDR3. CDR3 bases: TGTGCCAGCAGCTTAACCATGGGGGATACGCAGTATTTT. The encoded protein is CASSLTMGDTQYF.